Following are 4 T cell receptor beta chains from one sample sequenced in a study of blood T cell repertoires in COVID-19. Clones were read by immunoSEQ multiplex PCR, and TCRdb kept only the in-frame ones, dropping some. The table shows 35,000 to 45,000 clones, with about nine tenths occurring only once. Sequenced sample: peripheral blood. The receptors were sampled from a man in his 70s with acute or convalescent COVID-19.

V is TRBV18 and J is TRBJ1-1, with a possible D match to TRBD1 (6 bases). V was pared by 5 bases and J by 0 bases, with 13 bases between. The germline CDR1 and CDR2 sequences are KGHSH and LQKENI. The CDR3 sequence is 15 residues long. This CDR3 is CASSSGVRMNTEAFF. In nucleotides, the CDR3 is TGTGCCAGCTCATCAGGGGTTCGGATGAACACTGAAGCTTTCTTT.

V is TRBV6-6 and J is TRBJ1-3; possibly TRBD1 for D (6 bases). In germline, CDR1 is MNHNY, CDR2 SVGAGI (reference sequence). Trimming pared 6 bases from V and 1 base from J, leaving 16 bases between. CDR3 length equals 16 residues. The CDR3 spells CASRLLQGASGNTIYF. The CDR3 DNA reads TGTGCCAGCAGACTCCTACAGGGAGCGTCTGGAAACACCATATATTTT.

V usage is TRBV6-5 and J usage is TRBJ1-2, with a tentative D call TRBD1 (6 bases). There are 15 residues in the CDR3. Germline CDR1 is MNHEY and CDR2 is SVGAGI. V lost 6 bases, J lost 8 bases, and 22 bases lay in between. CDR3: CASRPGGSEMDGYTF. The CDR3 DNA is TGTGCCAGCAGGCCGGGGGGCTCTGAAATGGACGGCTACACCTTC.

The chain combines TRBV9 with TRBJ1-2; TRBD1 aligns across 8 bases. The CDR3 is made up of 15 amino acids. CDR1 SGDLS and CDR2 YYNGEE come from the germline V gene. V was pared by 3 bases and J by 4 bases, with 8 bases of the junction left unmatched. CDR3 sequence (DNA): TGTGCCAGCAGCGCCCACGGACAGGGCCGCTATGGCTACACCTTC. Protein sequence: CASSAHGQGRYGYTF.